These 30 T cell receptor beta chains originate from one sample sequenced in a study of blood T cell repertoires in COVID-19. The data were produced by immunoSEQ multiplex PCR, yet TCRdb's version contains in-frame clones alone and is incomplete. The sample lists some 50,000 clones, roughly nine tenths seen once, with approximately 5.9% in the top ten. Sequencing was carried out using peripheral blood. The receptors originated from a man between 65 and 79 years old with active COVID-19.

J is TRBJ1-2 and V is TRBV27; 11 bases map to TRBD1. This CDR3 spans 14 amino acids. Per the germline V gene, CDR1 is MNHEY and CDR2 is SMNVEV (reference sequence). The junction had 5 bases not matched to a gene; V was cut back by 5 bases and J by 6 bases. CDR3 nucleotides: TGTGCCAGCAGTATCGGACAGGGGGCGGATGGCTACACCTTC. It encodes CASSIGQGADGYTF.

The chain employs TRBV30 and TRBJ1-6, with 7 bases identical to TRBD1. Germline values: CDR1 GTSNPN, CDR2 SVGIG (reference sequence). The CDR3 loop spans 18 amino acids. Germline trimming cut 2 bases from V and 6 bases from J; bases unmatched to any gene: 16. The CDR3 DNA reads TGTGCCTGGAGTCTGGGACAGAATATTTTTATTCCTAATTCACCCCTCCACTTT. Translated: CAWSLGQNIFIPNSPLHF.

In its sample, this clone was seen a few times. V and J are TRBV11-2 and TRBJ2-2; 8 bases agree with TRBD2. Germline trimming cut 6 bases from V and 6 bases from J; bases unmatched to any gene: 12. Germline lookup yields CDR1 SGHAT and CDR2 FQNNGV. This CDR3 comprises 16 residues. CDR3 protein: CASRPAWTSRSGELFF. CDR3 nucleotide sequence: TGTGCCAGCAGACCAGCCTGGACTAGCAGGTCCGGGGAGCTGTTTTTT.

The J gene is TRBJ1-5, the V gene TRBV11-2; D is unresolved. The V end was cut by 5 bases, the J end by 2 bases, with 10 bases between. In germline, CDR1 is SGHAT, CDR2 FQNNGV. The length of the CDR3 is 14 residues. The CDR3: CASSAPAGNQPQHF. In DNA form, the CDR3 reads TGTGCCAGCAGCGCCCCGGCGGGCAATCAGCCCCAGCATTTT.

This clone was detected only once. The chain couples TRBV11-2 to TRBJ1-2, with 7 bases aligning to TRBD1. J gave up 3 bases and V 0 bases, and 4 bases lay outside the gene matches. The germline V gene encodes CDR1 SGHAT and CDR2 FQNNGV. The CDR3 totals 15 residues. In DNA, the CDR3 is TGTGCCAGCAGCTTAGACAGGGGGAGGCACTATGGCTACACCTTC. Translating it yields CASSLDRGRHYGYTF.

This clone has just one count. J is TRBJ1-2 and V is TRBV7-9; maybe TRBD1 (5 bases). Germline values: CDR1 SEHNR, CDR2 FQNEAQ (reference sequence). V was trimmed by 7 bases and J by 0 bases, leaving 15 bases between them. The CDR3 is made up of 15 amino acids. CDR3: CASTLGRGANYGYTF. In DNA, the CDR3 is TGTGCCAGCACCCTGGGGCGTGGAGCTAACTATGGCTACACCTTC.

This chain joins TRBV19 and TRBJ1-2; D remains unclear. The germline V and J ends were trimmed by 7 bases and 2 bases, with 14 bases remaining between them. CDR3 length: 14 amino acids. Germline-derived CDR1 and CDR2 are LNHDA and SQIVND (reference sequence). CDR3 region: CASMSGSINYGYTF. Written as DNA, the CDR3 is TGTGCCAGTATGTCGGGGTCGATAAACTATGGCTACACCTTC.

The chain links TRBV20-1 to TRBJ2-5, with a weak D call TRBD2 (5 bases). Trimming took 3 bases from V and 3 from J, leaving 11 bases between them. Germline CDR1 and CDR2: DFQATT and SNEGSKA (reference sequence). The CDR3 runs to 13 residues. The CDR3 is CSASPSGKETQYF. The CDR3 bases are TGCAGTGCTAGTCCATCCGGGAAAGAGACCCAGTACTTC.

The V call is TRBV3-1 (or the pseudogene TRBV3-2), the J call TRBJ2-2, with 7 bases matching TRBD1. V lost 4 bases, J lost 5 bases, and 4 bases stayed unmatched. This CDR3 contains 14 residues. Per germline, CDR1 LGHDT and CDR2 YNNKEL (reference sequence). CDR3 nucleotide sequence: TGTGCCAGCAGCCCCCGACAGGGAACCGGGGAGCTGTTTTTT. This translates into CASSPRQGTGELFF.

The V gene is TRBV5-5, the J gene TRBJ1-1; D gene unclear. This CDR3 comprises 14 residues. The ends were cut back, 4 bases at V and 1 base at J, with 11 bases in the middle. Germline CDR1 SGHKS, CDR2 YYEKEE (reference sequence). The CDR3 region has the DNA TGTGCCAGCAGCCCAAGCTGGGCGAACACTGAAGCTTTCTTT. Amino acid sequence: CASSPSWANTEAFF.

Points on this clone: This sample includes further DNA sequences coding for the same CDR3. V usage is TRBV28 and J usage is TRBJ2-2; D gene uncertain. V lost 3 bases and J 5 bases, leaving 4 bases between the germline ends. The germline gives CDR1 MDHEN, CDR2 SYDVKM. The CDR3 contains 12 residues. CDR3 residues: CASSFLTGELFF. DNA of the CDR3: TGTGCCAGCAGTTTTCTTACCGGGGAGCTGTTTTTT.

This rearrangement joins TRBV19 to TRBJ1-5, with 9 bases fitting TRBD1. Germline V CDR1 and CDR2: LNHDA, SQIVND (reference sequence). This CDR3 comprises 16 residues. The junction had 5 bases not matched to a gene; V was cut back by 5 bases and J by 0 bases. For the CDR3, the DNA is TGTGCCAGTAGTTACAGGGGGCTCTATAGCAATCAGCCCCAGCATTTT. Translated: CASSYRGLYSNQPQHF.

This chain links TRBV29-1 with TRBJ1-1; weak D call: TRBD1 (5 bases). Germline V lookup: CDR1 SQVTM, CDR2 ANQGSEA. Trimming stripped 4 bases from V and 3 bases from J, with 12 bases between. CDR3 length: 13 residues. CDR3 region: CSVGVTAYTEAFF. For the CDR3, the DNA is TGCAGCGTTGGGGTGACAGCGTACACTGAAGCTTTCTTT.

This sequence joins TRBV27 and TRBJ2-7, with TRBD2 matching over 13 bases. This CDR3 is built from 15 residues. CDR1 MNHEY and CDR2 SMNVEV come from the germline V gene (reference sequence). V was clipped by 6 bases and J by 4 bases; unmatched bases: 6. For the CDR3, the DNA is TGTGCCAGCAGCATGAGACTAGCGGGGGGTTACGAGCAGTACTTC. It specifies CASSMRLAGGYEQYF.

The rearrangement joins TRBV10-2 to TRBJ2-7; TRBD2 aligns across 9 bases. The V and J ends lost 6 bases and 6 bases, in that order; junction bases with no gene match: 12. Looked up from germline, CDR1 is WSHSY and CDR2 is SAAADI. This CDR3 spans 15 amino acids. CDR3 in amino acids: CASSETAGGRSEQYF. DNA of the CDR3: TGCGCCAGCAGCGAAACGGCGGGGGGGCGGTCCGAGCAGTACTTC.

The chain has TRBV5-4 and TRBJ2-7, with D possibly matching TRBD1 (6 bases). Germline CDR1 SGHNT, CDR2 YYREEE (reference sequence). The CDR3 has 15 residues. V shed 0 bases and J shed 3 bases, with 13 bases lying between them. CDR3 loop: CASSLEGTGFYEQYF. CDR3 coding DNA: TGTGCCAGCAGCTTGGAAGGCACAGGGTTCTACGAGCAGTACTTC.

The gene calls are TRBV7-2 and TRBJ2-1, with 9 bases lining up with TRBD2. The CDR3 covers 15 residues. Looked up from germline, CDR1 is SGHTA and CDR2 is FQGNSA. The ends lost 3 bases at V and 7 bases at J; junction bases unmatched: 7. The CDR3 is CASSLYPSGINEQFF. CDR3 bases: TGTGCCAGCAGCTTGTACCCTAGCGGGATTAATGAGCAGTTCTTC.

This chain links TRBV7-2 with TRBJ1-5; possibly TRBD1 for D (6 bases). CDR1 is SGHTA and CDR2 is FQGNSA in the germline V gene. V lost 2 bases to trimming and J lost 9 bases, with 14 bases between them. This CDR3 has 14 amino acids. The CDR3 is CASSLRQDLGPQHF. For the CDR3, the DNA is TGTGCCAGCAGCTTAAGACAGGACCTAGGGCCCCAGCATTTT.

The chain carries TRBV6-5 and TRBJ1-6; no clear D. This CDR3 is 12 amino acids long. Germline values: CDR1 MNHEY, CDR2 SVGAGI. The V end was cut by 4 bases, the J end by 7 bases, with 5 bases between. The CDR3 reads CASSFRNSPLHF. Written as DNA, the CDR3 is TGTGCCAGCAGTTTCCGGAATTCACCCCTCCACTTT.

This chain uses TRBV10-2 with TRBJ1-2; 8 nucleotides align to TRBD1. V was pared by 8 bases and J by 7 bases, with 6 bases of the junction left unmatched. Germline loops: CDR1 WSHSY, CDR2 SAAADI. This CDR3 comprises 12 residues. CDR3 sequence: CASGQGTGGYTF. CDR3 nucleotides: TGCGCCAGCGGACAGGGTACAGGTGGCTACACCTTC.

The rearrangement joins TRBV28 to TRBJ2-5; TRBD2 is a possible D gene (7 bases). The CDR3 has 14 residues. CDR1 is MDHEN and CDR2 is SYDVKM in the germline V gene. The ends were cut back, 6 bases at V and 4 bases at J, with 15 bases in the middle. This CDR3 is CASSQGGAGETQYF. The CDR3 bases are TGTGCCAGCAGCCAAGGGGGGGCAGGAGAGACCCAGTACTTC.

The chain couples TRBV11-2 to TRBJ2-1; D might be TRBD2 (5 bases). The germline gives CDR1 SGHAT, CDR2 FQNNGV. V was shortened by 5 bases and J by 6 bases, with 11 bases between the two germline ends. The CDR3 is 13 residues long. The CDR3 region has the DNA TGTGCCAGCAGCCCCGGACTGCTCAATGAGCAGTTCTTC. It translates to CASSPGLLNEQFF.

The CDR3 region has the DNA TGTGCCAGCAGTCTAGCCCCCAAAAAGACCCAGTACTTC. It translates to CASSLAPKKTQYF. The chain uses TRBV28 and TRBJ2-5; tentative D call: TRBD2 (5 bases). Germline values: CDR1 MDHEN, CDR2 SYDVKM. This CDR3 has 13 amino acids. The ends were cut back, 5 bases at V and 6 bases at J, with 13 bases in the middle.

The rearrangement uses TRBV6-6 and TRBJ2-1; D is uncertain. The CDR3 totals 16 residues. Germline CDR1 MNHNY, CDR2 SVGAGI (reference sequence). The germline V and J ends were trimmed by 6 bases and 4 bases, with 19 bases remaining between them. The CDR3 DNA is TGTGCCAGCAGCCCGAGGCCCCAAGGCCCTTACAATGAGCAGTTCTTC. It encodes CASSPRPQGPYNEQFF.

This chain links TRBV19 with TRBJ1-3; TRBD1 is a possible D gene (6 bases). The V end was cut by 0 bases, the J end by 2 bases, with 11 bases between. Germline assignment: CDR1 LNHDA and CDR2 SQIVND (reference sequence). The CDR3 contains 16 residues. This CDR3 is CASSIDQYRAGNTIYF. The CDR3 region has the DNA TGTGCCAGTAGTATAGATCAATACAGGGCTGGAAACACCATATATTTT. Drawing the rest from reference TRBV19 and TRBJ1-3, the complete variable domain is DGGITQSPKYLFRKEGQNVTLSCEQNLNHDAMYWYRQDPGQGLRLIYYSQIVNDFQKGDIAEGYSVSREKKESFPLTVTSAQKNPTAFYLCASSIDQYRAGNTIYFGEGSWLTVV.

CDR3 coding DNA: TGCGCCAGCAGCTCCGCGACGGGGGAGACCCAGTACTTC. This encodes CASSSATGETQYF. The chain employs TRBV5-1 and TRBJ2-5; maybe TRBD2 (5 bases). Germline V gives CDR1 SGHRS, CDR2 YFSETQ. Trimming pared 3 bases from V and 5 bases from J, leaving 11 bases between. CDR3 length: 13 amino acids.

The V call is TRBV3-1 (or the pseudogene TRBV3-2), the J call TRBJ1-2; D is unclear. V lost 2 bases, J lost 5 bases, and 9 bases lay in between. Per the germline V gene, CDR1 is LGHDT and CDR2 is YNNKEL (reference sequence). The CDR3 is made up of 13 amino acids. This chain's CDR3 is CASSQQAQYGYTF. Here the CDR3 DNA reads TGTGCCAGCAGCCAACAGGCTCAGTATGGCTACACCTTC.

CDR3: CASSRGLAGVSGGTDTQYF. The CDR3 DNA reads as TGCGCCAGCAGCCGCGGACTAGCGGGGGTTTCAGGGGGCACAGATACGCAGTATTTT. The V and J genes are TRBV4-1 and TRBJ2-3; 13 nucleotides line up with TRBD2. CDR1 and CDR2 (germline): MGHRA, YSYEKL. The CDR3 is 19 amino acids. The V gene end was trimmed by 4 bases and the J gene end by 1 base; junction bases not matched to a gene: 11.

This sequence joins TRBV5-1 and TRBJ1-6; 9 bases map to TRBD1. CDR3 length: 17 residues. Germline V lookup: CDR1 SGHRS, CDR2 YFSETQ. The trim removed 0 bases at V and 1 base at J, leaving 2 bases unmatched. Here the CDR3 DNA reads TGCGCCAGCAGCTTGGTTGGACAGGGGTCCTATAATTCACCCCTCCACTTT. Amino acid sequence: CASSLVGQGSYNSPLHF.

CDR3 sequence: CASIRAGGFYEQYF. The CDR3 DNA follows: TGTGCCAGCATCCGGGCCGGGGGATTCTACGAGCAGTACTTC. The chain joins TRBV5-8 to TRBJ2-7, with a tentative D call TRBD2 (6 bases). This CDR3 is 14 amino acids long. The V and J ends lost 6 bases and 3 bases respectively, with 16 bases between them. Germline V gene lookup returns CDR1 SGHTS and CDR2 YDEGEE.